This TCR beta chain was found in a study of cytotoxic CD8 clonotypes in ibrutinib-treated CLL. Looking at the study overall: Following a median around twelve months of treatment, with a range of 6 to 36, response samples were taken.

Here immunoSEQ multiplex PCR was the method, and the copy in TCRdb shows in-frame clones only, minus some. The table includes 150,000 to 200,000 clones, roughly 88% detected once. V was trimmed by 7 bases and J by 4 bases, leaving 13 bases between them. Germline V gene sequence: CDR1 LNHDA, CDR2 SQIVND (reference sequence). The CDR3 totals 13 residues. The material was PBMCs, obtained at disease progression, from a patient treated with ibrutinib. The receptor's source is a human donor with chronic lymphocytic leukemia. The genes are TRBV19 and TRBJ1-1; D is unresolved. Here the CDR3 reads CASTGMASTEAFF. CDR3 nucleotides: TGTGCCAGTACGGGCATGGCAAGCACTGAAGCTTTCTTT.